This is a list of T cell receptor beta chains from one sample in a study of blood T cells in healthy people across ages. Each CDR3 protein is one row after TCRdb ran MiXCR on the 5' RACE reads. The sample includes 850,000 to 1,100,000 distinct CDR3 sequences, roughly two fifths of them seen just once. Material: blood. The receptor set was obtained from a man in his late teens or twenties in good health. CDR3s include the opening cysteine and the closing phenylalanine or tryptophan. For some rows the clone size is stated as once, few or many, or as a class when expanded; others skip it.

V	size	CDR3
TRBV5-1	-	CASSSRGSSYGYTF
TRBV9	-	CASSSGRGNQPQHF
TRBV9	few	CASSSRQGVSEAFF
TRBV7-9	-	CASSLSPNSGNTIYF
TRBV2	-	CASTKGIRSGELFF
TRBV28	-	CASSSPVVVQYF
TRBV12-3/TRBV12-4	few	CASVGDTGPRTGELFF
TRBV3-1	few	CASSPSGGTQYF
TRBV6-5	few	CASSYSFGGRRTLSGANVLTF
TRBV6-5	-	CASSYRGRTEAFF
TRBV6-5	once	CASSGWAGEQYF
TRBV20-1	once	CSARDGTSFLWEQYF
TRBV2	-	CASSEEEASGTDTQYF
TRBV28	few	CASSLSGAQYF
TRBV7-2	-	CASSPTSGISTDTQYF
TRBV27	-	CASSSTTPDRANYGYTF
TRBV29-1	few	CSVEGIPSDEQYF
TRBV7-3	-	CASSLDRAVGELFF
TRBV20-1	few	CSASLGQGDYNEQFF
TRBV12-3/TRBV12-4	few	CASIQGQGGGYTF
TRBV29-1	-	CSVDLIGGLSGYTF
TRBV7-2	-	CASSLWPTNTGELFF
TRBV27	few	CASSGDREVDNEQFF
TRBV6-6	-	CASSYTETGLTEAFF
TRBV12-3/TRBV12-4	-	CASSSPGRSRGYTF
TRBV6-5	-	CASSYMLNQPQHF
TRBV20-1	-	CSARPPNQPQHF
TRBV20-1	-	CSGGLAGGPGTQYF
TRBV12-5	-	CASGSDTVLSYTF
TRBV4-3	few	CASSQGQGEYNEQFF
TRBV7-9	once	CASSGNFGTGIYNEQFF
TRBV20-1	-	CSASQGSGEKLFF
TRBV27	few	CASNPQGAYNEQFF
TRBV12-3/TRBV12-4	-	CASSFDNWNTGELFF
TRBV7-2	-	CASSSQGGVSYNEQFF
TRBV9	few	CASLAGPYGYTF
TRBV2	once	CASSEVRGYSNQPQHF
TRBV20-1	many	CSADPPSNQPQHF
TRBV20-1	many	CSARDLQLYEQYF